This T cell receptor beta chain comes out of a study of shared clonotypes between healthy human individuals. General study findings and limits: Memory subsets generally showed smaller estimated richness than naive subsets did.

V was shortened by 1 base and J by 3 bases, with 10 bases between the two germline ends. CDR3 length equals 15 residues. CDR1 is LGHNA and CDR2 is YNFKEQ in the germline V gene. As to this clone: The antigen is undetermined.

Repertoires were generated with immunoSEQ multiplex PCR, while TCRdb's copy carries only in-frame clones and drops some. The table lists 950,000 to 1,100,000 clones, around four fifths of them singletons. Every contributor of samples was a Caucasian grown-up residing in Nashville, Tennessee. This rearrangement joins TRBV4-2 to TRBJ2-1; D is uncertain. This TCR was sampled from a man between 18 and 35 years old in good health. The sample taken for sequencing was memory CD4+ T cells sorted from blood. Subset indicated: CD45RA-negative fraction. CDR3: CASSQVILVYNEQFF. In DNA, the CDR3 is TGTGCCAGCAGCCAAGTGATTCTAGTCTACAATGAGCAGTTCTTC.